The sequence of this T cell receptor beta chain was determined in a study of blood T cell repertoires in COVID-19. The wider study: The analysed material was cDNA or gDNA that came from T cells, B-cell-depleted T cells, or PBMCs.

Enrolment of Seattle patients took place during active infection, and they were followed longitudinally. In the original analysis: Estimated nucleated cell counts came from reference gene primer amplification. Profiling relied on immunoSEQ multiplex PCR, and the TCRdb table lists in-frame clones only, not all of them. The V and J calls and clone size were taken over from that table, and D and trimming were inferred from the DNA. The sample has around 150,000 clones; about nine tenths are singletons. The CDR3 is made up of 14 amino acids. Germline values: CDR1 MDHEN, CDR2 SYDVKM. Trimming took 2 bases from V and 5 from J; bases not matched to a gene: 3.

Sequenced sample: peripheral blood. This clonotype originated in a man between 25 and 39 years old with COVID-19, enrolled during active disease. The V and J genes are TRBV28 and TRBJ2-4, with 7 nucleotides matching TRBD2. Written as DNA, the CDR3 is TGTGCCAGCAGTTTAGCGGGAGTCGAAAACATTCAGTACTTC. This translates into CASSLAGVENIQYF.